This T cell receptor beta chain was obtained from a study of blood T cell repertoires in COVID-19. About the study: Specimens from acute and convalescent COVID-19 originated in the United States, Italy and Spain. The cDNA or gDNA used as material had been derived from T cells, B-cell-depleted T cells, or PBMCs.

Germline V lookup: CDR1 SGHAT, CDR2 FQNNGV. V shed 6 bases and J 6 bases; nucleotides not matched to a gene: 8. This CDR3 has 13 residues. In the original analysis: Estimation of nucleated cell counts was performed using reference gene primer amplification. Sequencing was performed with immunoSEQ multiplex PCR; in TCRdb, only in-frame clones are kept and a portion is missing. The V and J calls and clone size come from that table; D and trimming were worked out from the DNA. The table has over 85,000 clones, less than 90% seen once. Sequencing was done on a sample of peripheral blood. The rearrangement links TRBV11-2 to TRBJ2-7; 7 bases are shared with TRBD1. The sequence was obtained from a man in his 60s with acute or convalescent COVID-19. CDR3 in amino acids: CASRGTVQAEQYF. The CDR3 region has the DNA TGTGCCAGCAGGGGGACAGTACAGGCCGAGCAGTACTTC.